This TCR beta chain was profiled in a study of T-cell memory formation after mild COVID-19. Study-level information: Largely, the TCR clusters proved donor specific. General study findings and limits: The finding that pre-infection memory included some responding clones suggested that cross-reactive memory joined.

TCRdb reprocessed the 5' RACE reads with MiXCR, giving one entry per CDR3 protein. The repertoire holds approximately 410,000 distinct CDR3 sequences, about a quarter seen once, with around 13% in the top ten. On this clonotype itself: Its antigen is not known.

The sequence came from an adult woman who had mild COVID-19 (a few samples of this study predate the infection). Cell type and time point are not known. Sample: PBMCs or a T cell subset sorted from them (not recorded which).

This CDR3 reads CATSESPGRPMDFF. The DNA of the CDR3 is TGTGCCACCAGCGAGAGCCCGGGTCGGCCGATGGATTTCTTT. This chain uses TRBV15 with TRBJ1-1; D gene unclear. This CDR3 has 14 amino acids. V was trimmed by 5 bases and J by 13 bases, leaving 23 bases between them. Germline V lookup: CDR1 LNHNV, CDR2 YYDKDF (reference sequence).